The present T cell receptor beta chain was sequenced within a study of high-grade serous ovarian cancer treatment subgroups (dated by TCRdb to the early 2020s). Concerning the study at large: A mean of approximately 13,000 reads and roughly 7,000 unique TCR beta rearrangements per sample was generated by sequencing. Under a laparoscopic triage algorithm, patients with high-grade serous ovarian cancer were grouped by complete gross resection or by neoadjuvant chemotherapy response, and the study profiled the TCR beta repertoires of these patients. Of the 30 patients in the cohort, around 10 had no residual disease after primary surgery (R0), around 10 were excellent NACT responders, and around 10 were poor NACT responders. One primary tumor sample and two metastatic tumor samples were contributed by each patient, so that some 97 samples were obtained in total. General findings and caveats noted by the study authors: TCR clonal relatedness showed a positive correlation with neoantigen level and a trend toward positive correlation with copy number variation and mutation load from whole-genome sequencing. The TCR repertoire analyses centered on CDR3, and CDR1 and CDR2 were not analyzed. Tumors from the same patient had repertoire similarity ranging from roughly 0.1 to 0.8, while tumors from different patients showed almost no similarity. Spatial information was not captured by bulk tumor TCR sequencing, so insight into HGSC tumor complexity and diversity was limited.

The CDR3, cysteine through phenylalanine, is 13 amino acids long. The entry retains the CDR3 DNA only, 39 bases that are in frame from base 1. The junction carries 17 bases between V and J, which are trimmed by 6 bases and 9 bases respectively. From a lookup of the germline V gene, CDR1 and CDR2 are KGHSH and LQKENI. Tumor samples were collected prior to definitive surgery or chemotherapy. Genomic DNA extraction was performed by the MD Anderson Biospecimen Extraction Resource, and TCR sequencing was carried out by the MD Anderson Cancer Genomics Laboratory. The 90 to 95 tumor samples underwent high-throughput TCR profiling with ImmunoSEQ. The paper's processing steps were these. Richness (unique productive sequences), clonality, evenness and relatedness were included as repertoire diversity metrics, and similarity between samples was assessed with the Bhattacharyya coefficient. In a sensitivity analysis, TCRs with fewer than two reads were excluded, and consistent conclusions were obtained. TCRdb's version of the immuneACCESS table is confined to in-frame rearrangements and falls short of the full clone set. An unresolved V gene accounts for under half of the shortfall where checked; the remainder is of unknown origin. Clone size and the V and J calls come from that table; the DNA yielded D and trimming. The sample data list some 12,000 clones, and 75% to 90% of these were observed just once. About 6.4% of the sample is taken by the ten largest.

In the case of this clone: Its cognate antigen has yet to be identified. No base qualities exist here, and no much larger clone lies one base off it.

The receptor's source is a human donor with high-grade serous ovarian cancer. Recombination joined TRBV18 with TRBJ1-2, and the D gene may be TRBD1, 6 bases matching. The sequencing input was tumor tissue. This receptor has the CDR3 CASSAGEGASYTF. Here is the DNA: TGTGCCAGCTCGGCAGGGGAAGGGGCTAGCTACACCTTC.